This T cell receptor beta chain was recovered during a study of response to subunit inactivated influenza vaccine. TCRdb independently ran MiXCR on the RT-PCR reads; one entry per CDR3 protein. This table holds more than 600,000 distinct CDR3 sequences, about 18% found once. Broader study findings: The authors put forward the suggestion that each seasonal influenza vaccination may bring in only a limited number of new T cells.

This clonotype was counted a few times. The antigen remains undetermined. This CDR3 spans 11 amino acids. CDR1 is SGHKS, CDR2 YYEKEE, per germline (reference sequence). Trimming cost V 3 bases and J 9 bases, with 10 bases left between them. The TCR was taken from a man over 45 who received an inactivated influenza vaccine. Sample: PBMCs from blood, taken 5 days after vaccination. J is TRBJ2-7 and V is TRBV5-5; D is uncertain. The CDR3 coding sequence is TGTGCCAGCAGCTCACCCCTCGGGCAGTACTTC. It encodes CASSSPLGQYF.